Listed below are T cell receptor beta chains from one sample, sequenced in a study of graft-versus-host responses after intestinal transplantation. Antigens of these TCRs are unknown. The protocol was immunoSEQ multiplex PCR, while the TCRdb copy is restricted to in-frame clones and leaves out a portion. The data show around 97,000 clones, with under 95% seen just once and 0.95% to 1.5% held by the top ten. Material: unstimulated CD8+ T cells sorted from spleen or lymph node cells, obtained before intestinal transplant. Receptors originate from a human donor who received an intestinal transplant. CDR3s include the opening cysteine and the closing phenylalanine or tryptophan. Fields, in order: V gene, J gene, D gene, clone size, CDR3 protein, CDR3 DNA. A D gene is named only where the DNA matches it firmly. Clone size is shown for a subset of rows, as once, few, many or a class of expanded clone.

V gene: TRBV9
J gene: TRBJ2-3
D gene: TRBD1
clone size: NA
CDR3 protein: CASSATGGSGTDTQYF
CDR3 DNA: TGTGCCAGCAGCGCAACAGGGGGCTCGGGCACAGATACGCAGTATTTT

V gene: TRBV7-8
J gene: TRBJ2-1
D gene: TRBD2
clone size: NA
CDR3 protein: CASTPRLAGGLGEQFF
CDR3 DNA: TGTGCCAGCACCCCAAGATTAGCGGGGGGGCTAGGTGAGCAGTTCTTC

V gene: TRBV14
J gene: TRBJ2-1
D gene: TRBD2
clone size: NA
CDR3 protein: CASSQGLTSGGAYNEQFF
CDR3 DNA: TGTGCCAGCAGCCAAGGTTTGACTAGCGGGGGGGCCTACAATGAGCAGTTCTTC

V gene: TRBV2
J gene: TRBJ1-2
D gene: NA
clone size: NA
CDR3 protein: CASSPVDSVYGYTF
CDR3 DNA: TGTGCCAGCAGCCCCGTCGACAGTGTCTATGGCTACACCTTC

V gene: TRBV2
J gene: TRBJ2-7
D gene: NA
clone size: NA
CDR3 protein: CASLGGHDYEQYF
CDR3 DNA: TGTGCCAGCCTTGGGGGGCACGACTACGAGCAGTACTTC

V gene: TRBV11-2
J gene: TRBJ2-7
D gene: NA
clone size: NA
CDR3 protein: CASSLDRGSVVDEQYF
CDR3 DNA: TGTGCCAGCAGCTTAGATCGGGGGTCGGTTGTCGACGAGCAGTACTTC

V gene: TRBV5-8
J gene: TRBJ2-5
D gene: TRBD2
clone size: NA
CDR3 protein: CASSGTSGGGETQYF
CDR3 DNA: TGTGCCAGCAGCGGGACTAGCGGGGGAGGAGAGACCCAGTACTTC

V gene: TRBV9
J gene: TRBJ1-3
D gene: TRBD1
clone size: NA
CDR3 protein: CASSTTGPGNTIYF
CDR3 DNA: TGTGCCAGCAGCACGACAGGGCCTGGAAACACCATATATTTT

V gene: TRBV7-8
J gene: TRBJ1-2
D gene: NA
clone size: NA
CDR3 protein: CASSFRPTYGYTF
CDR3 DNA: TGTGCCAGCAGCTTTCGACCCACCTATGGCTACACCTTC

V gene: TRBV7-3
J gene: TRBJ1-2
D gene: NA
clone size: NA
CDR3 protein: CASSPLPGTDYGYTF
CDR3 DNA: TGTGCCAGCAGCCCCCTCCCCGGGACGGATTATGGCTACACCTTC

V gene: TRBV12-5
J gene: TRBJ1-1
D gene: NA
clone size: NA
CDR3 protein: CASQREGGSYTEAFF
CDR3 DNA: TGTGCTAGTCAAAGAGAGGGGGGAAGTTACACTGAAGCTTTCTTT

V gene: TRBV27
J gene: TRBJ1-1
D gene: TRBD1
clone size: NA
CDR3 protein: CASSTRTGWDTEAFF
CDR3 DNA: TGTGCCAGCAGTACCCGGACAGGGTGGGACACTGAAGCTTTCTTT

V gene: TRBV4-2
J gene: TRBJ2-7
D gene: NA
clone size: NA
CDR3 protein: CASSQGSSYEQYF
CDR3 DNA: TGTGCCAGCAGCCAAGGGAGCTCCTACGAGCAGTACTTC

V gene: TRBV4-1
J gene: TRBJ2-7
D gene: NA
clone size: NA
CDR3 protein: CASSQGQSTYEQYF
CDR3 DNA: TGCGCCAGCAGCCAAGGACAGTCTACCTACGAGCAGTACTTC

V gene: TRBV9
J gene: TRBJ2-1
D gene: NA
clone size: NA
CDR3 protein: CASSVGLSSYNEQFF
CDR3 DNA: TGTGCCAGCAGCGTAGGTCTGAGCTCCTACAATGAGCAGTTCTTC

V gene: TRBV5-5
J gene: TRBJ2-7
D gene: NA
clone size: NA
CDR3 protein: CASTNGDEQYF
CDR3 DNA: TGTGCCAGCACCAACGGGGACGAGCAGTACTTC

V gene: TRBV18
J gene: TRBJ1-1
D gene: NA
clone size: NA
CDR3 protein: CASSELAGAGTEAFF
CDR3 DNA: TGTGCCAGCTCAGAACTTGCGGGCGCGGGCACTGAAGCTTTCTTT

V gene: TRBV6-5
J gene: TRBJ2-7
D gene: NA
clone size: NA
CDR3 protein: CASSYTMAGSSYEQYF
CDR3 DNA: TGTGCCAGCAGTTACACGATGGCTGGGAGCTCCTACGAGCAGTACTTC

V gene: TRBV30
J gene: TRBJ2-1
D gene: NA
clone size: once
CDR3 protein: CAWSFRGNEQFF
CDR3 DNA: TGTGCCTGGAGCTTCCGGGGCAATGAGCAGTTCTTC

V gene: TRBV7-9
J gene: TRBJ1-4
D gene: NA
clone size: few
CDR3 protein: CASSSPRGYKEKLFF
CDR3 DNA: TGTGCCAGCAGCTCCCCGAGGGGGTATAAGGAAAAACTGTTTTTT

V gene: TRBV4-1
J gene: TRBJ2-5
D gene: TRBD2
clone size: once
CDR3 protein: CASSRLPRTSSRETQYF
CDR3 DNA: TGCGCCAGCAGCCGACTCCCGAGGACTAGCAGCCGGGAGACCCAGTACTTC

V gene: TRBV5-3
J gene: TRBJ1-4
D gene: NA
clone size: NA
CDR3 protein: CARSNPTGGFF
CDR3 DNA: TGTGCCAGAAGTAACCCGACAGGAGGTTTTTTT

V gene: TRBV7-2
J gene: TRBJ2-3
D gene: TRBD1
clone size: NA
CDR3 protein: CASSPLGQGGGDTQYF
CDR3 DNA: TGTGCCAGCAGCCCCTTGGGACAGGGAGGGGGAGATACGCAGTATTTT

V gene: TRBV30
J gene: TRBJ1-3
D gene: NA
clone size: once
CDR3 protein: CAWSLGLRGNTIYF
CDR3 DNA: TGTGCCTGGAGCCTTGGGCTGAGGGGAAACACCATATATTTT

V gene: TRBV10-1
J gene: TRBJ2-1
D gene: TRBD1
clone size: NA
CDR3 protein: CASSESDPGQGNYEQFF
CDR3 DNA: TGCGCCAGCAGTGAGTCGGACCCGGGACAGGGGAACTATGAGCAGTTCTTC

V gene: TRBV2
J gene: TRBJ1-1
D gene: NA
clone size: NA
CDR3 protein: CASADPRTEAFF
CDR3 DNA: TGTGCCAGCGCAGACCCCAGGACTGAAGCTTTCTTT

V gene: TRBV7-6
J gene: TRBJ2-1
D gene: TRBD1
clone size: NA
CDR3 protein: CASSQLGQGTNEQFF
CDR3 DNA: TGTGCCAGCAGCCAATTAGGACAGGGGACGAATGAGCAGTTCTTC

V gene: TRBV4-1
J gene: TRBJ2-3
D gene: TRBD2
clone size: NA
CDR3 protein: CASTLKRPRLAASTDTQYF
CDR3 DNA: TGCGCCAGCACCTTAAAGAGGCCCCGACTAGCGGCGAGCACAGATACGCAGTATTTT

V gene: TRBV9
J gene: TRBJ2-5
D gene: TRBD1
clone size: NA
CDR3 protein: CASSGDSQETQYF
CDR3 DNA: TGTGCCAGCAGCGGGGACAGCCAAGAGACCCAGTACTTC

V gene: TRBV5-8
J gene: TRBJ1-5
D gene: NA
clone size: few
CDR3 protein: CASSLEANQPQHF
CDR3 DNA: TGTGCCAGCAGCTTGGAGGCGAATCAGCCCCAGCATTTT

V gene: TRBV6-5
J gene: TRBJ2-1
D gene: NA
clone size: once
CDR3 protein: CASRGVYNEQFF
CDR3 DNA: TGTGCCAGCAGGGGAGTTTACAATGAGCAGTTCTTC

V gene: TRBV11-2
J gene: TRBJ2-2
D gene: TRBD1
clone size: NA
CDR3 protein: CASSLEQGGYTGELFF
CDR3 DNA: TGTGCCAGCAGCTTAGAACAGGGGGGTTACACCGGGGAGCTGTTTTTT

V gene: TRBV5-5
J gene: TRBJ1-2
D gene: TRBD1
clone size: NA
CDR3 protein: CASSSPGQGESGYTF
CDR3 DNA: TGTGCCAGCAGCTCGCCGGGACAGGGAGAAAGTGGCTACACCTTC

V gene: TRBV6-1
J gene: TRBJ2-2
D gene: TRBD1
clone size: NA
CDR3 protein: CASSEYLGTGNTGELFF
CDR3 DNA: TGTGCCAGCAGTGAATATTTGGGGACAGGAAACACCGGGGAGCTGTTTTTT

V gene: TRBV6-1
J gene: TRBJ1-1
D gene: TRBD1
clone size: NA
CDR3 protein: CASSEGFMTGEAFF
CDR3 DNA: TGTGCCAGCAGTGAAGGGTTCATGACAGGGGAAGCTTTCTTT

V gene: TRBV5-1
J gene: TRBJ2-3
D gene: TRBD1
clone size: NA
CDR3 protein: CASSLGQGYTDTQYF
CDR3 DNA: TGCGCCAGCAGCCTGGGACAGGGTTACACAGATACGCAGTATTTT

V gene: TRBV6-1
J gene: TRBJ2-6
D gene: NA
clone size: once
CDR3 protein: CASSPPLSGANVLTF
CDR3 DNA: TGTGCCAGCAGTCCCCCGCTCTCTGGGGCCAACGTCCTGACTTTC

V gene: TRBV27
J gene: TRBJ2-7
D gene: NA
clone size: NA
CDR3 protein: CASSLSTSGSEQYF
CDR3 DNA: TGTGCCAGCAGTTTATCGACCAGTGGGAGCGAGCAGTACTTC

V gene: TRBV10-3
J gene: TRBJ2-7
D gene: NA
clone size: NA
CDR3 protein: CAIRPGEAYEQYF
CDR3 DNA: TGTGCCATCAGACCAGGGGAAGCCTACGAGCAGTACTTC

V gene: TRBV19
J gene: TRBJ2-7
D gene: NA
clone size: NA
CDR3 protein: CASSMTGTMEQYF
CDR3 DNA: TGTGCCAGTAGTATGACAGGGACTATGGAGCAGTACTTC

V gene: TRBV27
J gene: TRBJ2-3
D gene: NA
clone size: NA
CDR3 protein: CASSYTQGQGDTQYF
CDR3 DNA: TGTGCCAGCAGCTACACGCAGGGCCAGGGGGATACGCAGTATTTT

V gene: TRBV5-8
J gene: TRBJ1-4
D gene: NA
clone size: NA
CDR3 protein: CASSPGSRRVDEKLFF
CDR3 DNA: TGTGCCAGCAGCCCTGGTTCTCGGAGGGTTGATGAAAAACTGTTTTTT

V gene: TRBV6-5
J gene: TRBJ2-1
D gene: NA
clone size: NA
CDR3 protein: CASSYSVGNEQFF
CDR3 DNA: TGTGCCAGCAGTTACTCGGTAGGCAATGAGCAGTTCTTC

V gene: TRBV7-6
J gene: TRBJ2-6
D gene: NA
clone size: NA
CDR3 protein: CASSLGSRGSYGANVLTF
CDR3 DNA: TGTGCCAGCAGCTTAGGAAGTAGGGGGTCGTATGGGGCCAACGTCCTGACTTTC

V gene: TRBV7-6
J gene: TRBJ1-1
D gene: NA
clone size: NA
CDR3 protein: CASSPAGGDTEAFF
CDR3 DNA: TGTGCCAGCAGCCCGGCGGGGGGAGACACTGAAGCTTTCTTT